The 21 T cell receptor beta chains below were found in one sample sequenced in a study of cytomegalovirus exposure and HLA in healthy donors. The PCR made use of 60 Vbeta and 13 Jbeta primers. Repertoires were generated with immunoSEQ multiplex PCR, while TCRdb's copy carries only in-frame clones and drops some. The sample has fewer than 130,000 clones, around three quarters seen once; the top ten hold roughly 5%. Sequencing was carried out using PBMCs. These receptors originate from a female donor in good health and CMV-seropositive.

The J gene is TRBJ2-7, the V gene TRBV27; TRBD1 matches at 9 bases. The CDR3 sequence is 17 residues long. The germline gives CDR1 MNHEY, CDR2 SMNVEV (reference sequence). The J segment lost 4 bases and the V segment lost 0 bases, leaving 10 bases of the junction unmatched. This CDR3 is CASSLSLTGQGLYEQYF. The CDR3, as DNA: TGTGCCAGCAGTTTATCGCTTACGGGACAGGGCCTTTACGAGCAGTACTTC.

The genes are TRBV2 and TRBJ1-5; 7 nucleotides align to TRBD1. V shed 4 bases and J 5 bases; nucleotides not matched to a gene: 2. From germline, CDR1 is SNHLY and CDR2 FYNNEI. The CDR3 loop spans 13 amino acids. In nucleotides, the CDR3 is TGTGCCAGCAGTGGGGACAGCGATCAGCCCCAGCATTTT. Amino acid sequence: CASSGDSDQPQHF.

CDR3 DNA sequence: TGTGCCAGCAGCGCCGGGGAGTTCGAGCAGTTCTTC. Translated: CASSAGEFEQFF. The chain recombines TRBV9 with TRBJ2-1; D might be TRBD2 (5 bases). Germline V gene sequence: CDR1 SGDLS, CDR2 YYNGEE. V dropped 3 bases and J dropped 10 bases, with 11 bases sitting between them. There are 12 residues in the CDR3.

J is TRBJ1-1 and V is TRBV5-1, with D maybe TRBD1 (5 bases). Trimming took off 4 bases at V and 4 bases at J, with 17 bases between the two ends. The CDR3 is 15 residues long. Per germline, CDR1 SGHRS and CDR2 YFSETQ. The CDR3 reads CASSPGGIQSTEAFF. CDR3 nucleotide sequence: TGCGCCAGCAGCCCGGGGGGGATCCAGAGCACTGAAGCTTTCTTT.

J is TRBJ2-1 and V is TRBV4-1; 7 bases align to TRBD2. Germline CDR1 MGHRA, CDR2 YSYEKL. The length of the CDR3 is 18 residues. V lost 0 bases and J lost 0; bases outside the gene matches: 8. CDR3 sequence reads: CASSQDPLSGNSYNEQFF. DNA of the CDR3: TGCGCCAGCAGCCAAGATCCGCTCAGCGGGAACTCCTACAATGAGCAGTTCTTC.

This clone was observed a few times. V usage is TRBV4-2 and J usage is TRBJ1-4; D is perhaps TRBD1 (5 bases). Looked up from germline, CDR1 is LGHNA and CDR2 is YNFKEQ. This CDR3 region has 14 residues. V lost 4 bases and J lost 3, with 9 bases in between. The CDR3 protein is CASSPRTSNEKLFF. The CDR3 DNA is TGTGCCAGCAGCCCCCGGACATCTAATGAAAAACTGTTTTTT.

The rearrangement uses TRBV19 and TRBJ1-4; D unresolved. Per the germline V gene, CDR1 is LNHDA and CDR2 is SQIVND (reference sequence). This CDR3 is built from 18 residues. Trimming left V 2 bases short and J 8 bases short, with 24 bases between. The CDR3 DNA reads TGTGCCAGTAGTATATTATCTTTCCGGGTTTCTCCAATCGAAAAACTGTTTTTT. Translating gives CASSILSFRVSPIEKLFF.

The chain employs TRBV7-3 and TRBJ2-2, with 9 bases fitting TRBD2. CDR1 and CDR2 from the germline V gene are SGHTA and FQGTGA. V shed 0 bases and J 10 bases; nucleotides not matched to a gene: 9. This CDR3 is built from 16 residues. In nucleotides, the CDR3 is TGTGCCAGCAGCTTAACCGGGACTAGCCCCGGTACGGAGCTGTTTTTT. Translation gives CASSLTGTSPGTELFF.

V and J are TRBV29-1 and TRBJ1-2; the D is unclear. Per the germline V gene, CDR1 is SQVTM and CDR2 is ANQGSEA. The CDR3 covers 12 residues. Trimming removed 4 bases at V and 4 bases at J, with 10 bases between. The CDR3 bases are TGCAGCGTTGGGTTGAGGCCCTATGGCTACACCTTC. Its protein is CSVGLRPYGYTF.

To note about this clone: A junction boundary mismatches the germline segment, possibly from a read error. Other nucleotide sequences from this sample produce the same CDR3. The chain combines TRBV5-4 with TRBJ2-3, with 8 bases matching TRBD2. The CDR3 contains 16 residues. Per the germline V gene, CDR1 is SGHNT and CDR2 is YYREEE (reference sequence). The CDR3: CASSYHMTSGTDTQYF. CDR3 in DNA: TGCGCCAGCAGCTACCATATGACTAGCGGCACAGATACGCAGTATTTT. Combining the CDR3 with reference TRBV5-4 and TRBJ2-3 gives the whole variable domain ETGVTQSPTHLIKTRGQQVTLRCSSQSGHNTVSWYQQALGQGPQFIFQYYREEENGRGNFPPRFSGLQFPNYSSELNVNALELDDSALYLCASSYHMTSGTDTQYFGPGTRLTVL.

The gene calls are TRBV15 and TRBJ1-5; TRBD1 matches 7 bases. The CDR3 length is 14 residues. The germline V gene has CDR1 LNHNV and CDR2 YYDKDF (reference sequence). The ends lost 5 bases at V and 4 bases at J; junction bases unmatched: 5. The chain's CDR3 is CATSGRTGNQPQHF. DNA of the CDR3: TGTGCCACCAGCGGTAGGACAGGAAATCAGCCCCAGCATTTT.

A single count supports this clone. The genes are TRBV30 and TRBJ2-1; a possible D gene is TRBD2 (6 bases). CDR1 and CDR2 (germline): GTSNPN, SVGIG (reference sequence). V was trimmed by 1 base and J by 6 bases, leaving 13 bases between them. The CDR3 contains 14 residues. The DNA for the CDR3 is TGTGCCTGGAGTGCGGGAGTATTTTTCAATGAGCAGTTCTTC. Translated: CAWSAGVFFNEQFF.

The rearrangement joins TRBV19 to TRBJ1-1, with TRBD1 matching 7 bases. CDR1 is LNHDA and CDR2 is SQIVND in the germline V gene (reference sequence). The J segment lost 0 bases and the V segment lost 5 bases, leaving 6 bases of the junction unmatched. CDR3 length equals 15 residues. CDR3 sequence reads: CASSGGQRVNTEAFF. The CDR3, as DNA: TGTGCCAGTAGTGGGGGACAGAGAGTGAACACTGAAGCTTTCTTT.

V gene TRBV12-5 combines with J gene TRBJ2-2; D is perhaps TRBD2 (5 bases). The CDR3 contains 16 residues. CDR1 LGHNT and CDR2 FRNRAP come from the germline V gene. Trimming took 6 bases from V and 0 from J, leaving 14 bases between them. Here the CDR3 reads CASGREGLANTGELFF. As DNA, the CDR3 is TGTGCTAGTGGACGTGAAGGACTGGCGAACACCGGGGAGCTGTTTTTT. Full variable domain (missing parts from reference TRBV12-5 and TRBJ2-2): DARVTQTPRHKVTEMGQEVTMRCQPILGHNTVFWYRQTMMQGLELLAYFRNRAPLDDSGMPKDRFSAEMPDATLATLKIQPSEPRDSAVYFCASGREGLANTGELFFGEGSRLTVL.

This chain connects TRBV7-8 to TRBJ2-7, with TRBD1 matching over 10 bases. CDR3 length: 14 amino acids. J lost 5 bases, V lost 5 bases, and 6 bases had no gene match. The germline gives CDR1 SGHVS, CDR2 FQNEAQ. CDR3 sequence reads: CASSLRDRGNEQYF. The CDR3 nucleotides are TGTGCCAGCAGCCTCCGGGACAGGGGAAACGAGCAGTACTTC.

This clone was counted a single time. The rearrangement uses TRBV5-1 and TRBJ1-2; no firm D call. The germline V and J ends were trimmed by 0 bases and 5 bases, with 14 bases remaining between them. In germline, CDR1 is SGHRS, CDR2 YFSETQ. The CDR3 extends over 15 amino acids. The CDR3 DNA is TGCGCCAGCAGCTTGGTGGGCAGCGGGGTGTATGGCTACACCTTC. Protein: CASSLVGSGVYGYTF.

The chain joins TRBV7-6 to TRBJ2-5, with D perhaps TRBD1 (6 bases). The closer fit of TRBJ2-7 to the DNA end suggests the J call may be wrong. The CDR3 runs to 14 residues. CDR1 SGHVS and CDR2 FNYEAQ come from the germline V gene. The CDR3 sequence is CASSLGLRGYEQYF. CDR3 in DNA: TGTGCCAGCAGCTTAGGTCTCAGGGGCTACGAGCAGTACTTC.

The chain combines TRBV9 with TRBJ2-4; no definite D call. CDR1 SGDLS and CDR2 YYNGEE come from the germline V gene. The CDR3 length is 16 residues. V lost 0 bases and J lost 1, with 11 bases in between. CDR3: CASSVGGQLAKNIQYF. The CDR3 DNA is TGTGCCAGCAGCGTAGGAGGTCAGTTGGCCAAAAACATTCAGTACTTC.

A few counts support this clone. The chain joins TRBV28 to TRBJ2-1; TRBD2 might be the D (5 bases). Trimming pared 6 bases from V and 4 bases from J, leaving 16 bases between. CDR1 is MDHEN, CDR2 SYDVKM, per germline. The CDR3 is 15 amino acids. CDR3 DNA: TGTGCCAGCAGCCCCATGGGCGGGCGGTACAATGAGCAGTTCTTC. Translation gives CASSPMGGRYNEQFF.

The V gene is TRBV5-8, the J gene TRBJ1-5; 8 positions match TRBD1. CDR1 and CDR2 from the germline V gene are SGHTS and YDEGEE. V was clipped by 4 bases and J by 6 bases; unmatched bases: 9. This CDR3 has 15 amino acids. The CDR3 DNA reads as TGTGCCAGCAGCCCGCGGACAGGGTTCGGTCAGCCCCAGCATTTT. Amino acid sequence: CASSPRTGFGQPQHF.

This chain joins TRBV4-3 and TRBJ2-1; 8 positions match TRBD2. The V gene end was trimmed by 2 bases and the J gene end by 3 bases; junction bases not matched to a gene: 6. The CDR3 runs 16 residues. Germline V gene data show CDR1 as LGHNA and CDR2 as YSLEER. In DNA form, the CDR3 reads TGCGCCAGCAGCCAACTAACCGGGGGGGGCTACAATGAGCAGTTCTTC. Protein product: CASSQLTGGGYNEQFF.